This is a list of T cell receptor beta chains from one sample in a study of CD8 T cells in Susac syndrome. TCRdb analysed the immunoSEQ multiplex PCR reads with MiXCR anew, one entry per CDR3 protein. The sample shows about 210,000 distinct CDR3 sequences, approximately 94% of them seen only once. The sample consisted of CD4+ T cells from PBMCs. These receptors were obtained from a human donor with Susac syndrome. Both conserved end residues are part of each CDR3. Fields, in order: CDR3 length, clone size, J gene, V gene, CDR3 protein. Part of the rows lack a size; the others show once, few, many or a class for expanded clones.

cdr3_length: 15; clone_size: NA; j_call: TRBJ1-1; v_call: TRBV6-5; cdr3_aa: CASSQNRQGGTEAFF
cdr3_length: 13; clone_size: NA; j_call: TRBJ1-1; v_call: TRBV29-1; cdr3_aa: CGGGQGRLTEAFF
cdr3_length: 12; clone_size: NA; j_call: TRBJ1-2; v_call: TRBV28; cdr3_aa: CASSSGVRGYTF
cdr3_length: 18; clone_size: NA; j_call: TRBJ2-2; v_call: TRBV7-6; cdr3_aa: CASSLDPAPYPGTGELFF
cdr3_length: 15; clone_size: NA; j_call: TRBJ1-5; v_call: TRBV7-2; cdr3_aa: CASSLGSGEGQPQHF
cdr3_length: 16; clone_size: NA; j_call: TRBJ1-2; v_call: TRBV5-4; cdr3_aa: CASSIVGQGANYGYTF
cdr3_length: 15; clone_size: once; j_call: TRBJ1-2; v_call: TRBV29-1; cdr3_aa: CSVEQPGQTNYGYTF
cdr3_length: 12; clone_size: NA; j_call: TRBJ1-4; v_call: TRBV29-1; cdr3_aa: CSVAQGGEKLFF
cdr3_length: 13; clone_size: NA; j_call: TRBJ1-6; v_call: TRBV5-6; cdr3_aa: CASNRDSHSPLHF
cdr3_length: 16; clone_size: NA; j_call: TRBJ2-5; v_call: TRBV29-1; cdr3_aa: CSVEDQRGRSWETQYF
cdr3_length: 13; clone_size: NA; j_call: TRBJ2-7; v_call: TRBV7-8; cdr3_aa: CASSRDGPYEQYF
cdr3_length: 15; clone_size: NA; j_call: TRBJ2-5; v_call: TRBV5-1; cdr3_aa: CASSLEAGGLGTQYF
cdr3_length: 19; clone_size: NA; j_call: TRBJ2-1; v_call: TRBV5-1; cdr3_aa: CASSSEGQRSSGAYNEQFF
cdr3_length: 13; clone_size: NA; j_call: TRBJ1-1; v_call: TRBV20-1; cdr3_aa: CSASRSPNTEAFF
cdr3_length: 14; clone_size: NA; j_call: TRBJ2-4; v_call: TRBV7-9; cdr3_aa: CASTPDLEGNIQYF
cdr3_length: 12; clone_size: NA; j_call: TRBJ1-1; v_call: TRBV29-1; cdr3_aa: CSVLQGGTEAFF
cdr3_length: 11; clone_size: NA; j_call: TRBJ2-7; v_call: TRBV6-5; cdr3_aa: CASSYVGEQYF
cdr3_length: 13; clone_size: NA; j_call: TRBJ2-7; v_call: TRBV27; cdr3_aa: CASSSGLAGEQYF
cdr3_length: 15; clone_size: NA; j_call: TRBJ2-5; v_call: TRBV7-2; cdr3_aa: CASSLLGDSQETQYF
cdr3_length: 13; clone_size: NA; j_call: TRBJ2-3; v_call: TRBV20-1; cdr3_aa: CSALGGAGDTQYF
cdr3_length: 15; clone_size: few; j_call: TRBJ1-2; v_call: TRBV9; cdr3_aa: CASSPEAGGIYGYTF
cdr3_length: 14; clone_size: NA; j_call: TRBJ1-5; v_call: TRBV6-5; cdr3_aa: CASNILVSNQPQHF
cdr3_length: 15; clone_size: NA; j_call: TRBJ1-2; v_call: TRBV9; cdr3_aa: CASSRSADTSYGYTF
cdr3_length: 15; clone_size: NA; j_call: TRBJ2-1; v_call: TRBV6-1; cdr3_aa: CASIWEGDSYNEQFF
cdr3_length: 12; clone_size: NA; j_call: TRBJ1-4; v_call: TRBV12-3/TRBV12-4; cdr3_aa: CASSPWGEKLFF
cdr3_length: 15; clone_size: NA; j_call: TRBJ1-1; v_call: TRBV6-2/TRBV6-3; cdr3_aa: CASSSLGTGSTEAFF
cdr3_length: 16; clone_size: NA; j_call: TRBJ1-1; v_call: TRBV11-1; cdr3_aa: CASSSRPRDVNTEAFF
cdr3_length: 14; clone_size: NA; j_call: TRBJ1-1; v_call: TRBV18; cdr3_aa: CASSLGTGNTEAFF
cdr3_length: 16; clone_size: NA; j_call: TRBJ2-4; v_call: TRBV5-6; cdr3_aa: CASSLSSMLAKNIQYF
cdr3_length: 17; clone_size: NA; j_call: TRBJ2-1; v_call: TRBV7-2; cdr3_aa: CASSSRSSGRGNNEQFF
cdr3_length: 15; clone_size: NA; j_call: TRBJ1-5; v_call: TRBV9; cdr3_aa: CASSPSGYSNQPQHF
cdr3_length: 14; clone_size: NA; j_call: TRBJ2-3; v_call: TRBV20-1; cdr3_aa: CSAWTSGGADTQYF
cdr3_length: 16; clone_size: NA; j_call: TRBJ2-1; v_call: TRBV27; cdr3_aa: CASSRSGGGSYNEQFF
cdr3_length: 15; clone_size: NA; j_call: TRBJ2-5; v_call: TRBV20-1; cdr3_aa: CSARGSGPKQETQYF
cdr3_length: 16; clone_size: NA; j_call: TRBJ1-5; v_call: TRBV20-1; cdr3_aa: CSAIPTGKLSNQPQHF
cdr3_length: 13; clone_size: NA; j_call: TRBJ1-2; v_call: TRBV19; cdr3_aa: CASSLGGRNGYTF
cdr3_length: 12; clone_size: NA; j_call: TRBJ2-7; v_call: TRBV19; cdr3_aa: CASSISGNEQYF
cdr3_length: 12; clone_size: once; j_call: TRBJ2-1; v_call: TRBV11-1; cdr3_aa: CASSLTATEQFF
cdr3_length: 15; clone_size: NA; j_call: TRBJ2-5; v_call: TRBV20-1; cdr3_aa: CSASVPTGEGETQYF
cdr3_length: 13; clone_size: NA; j_call: TRBJ1-1; v_call: TRBV24-1; cdr3_aa: CATSDGGYTEAFF
cdr3_length: 15; clone_size: NA; j_call: TRBJ2-6; v_call: TRBV19; cdr3_aa: CASSTSGTGANVLTF
cdr3_length: 12; clone_size: NA; j_call: TRBJ1-2; v_call: TRBV30; cdr3_aa: CAWLGPDYGYTF
cdr3_length: 14; clone_size: NA; j_call: TRBJ1-1; v_call: TRBV6-5; cdr3_aa: CASSYRRGRLEAFF
cdr3_length: 13; clone_size: NA; j_call: TRBJ1-5; v_call: TRBV6-5; cdr3_aa: CASSYDSNQAQHF
cdr3_length: 16; clone_size: NA; j_call: TRBJ2-7; v_call: TRBV4-3; cdr3_aa: CASSQDRGTVTYEQYF
cdr3_length: 18; clone_size: NA; j_call: TRBJ2-3; v_call: TRBV10-3; cdr3_aa: CAISDQGGTGASTDTQYF